Given below is one TCR beta chain in context. Data came from immunoSEQ multiplex PCR; TCRdb stores just in-frame clones and leaves some out. The repertoire has approximately 4,700 clones, 85% to 95% of them found once; the top ten carry 3%. The CDR3 spans 14 residues. V was trimmed by 4 bases and J by 8 bases, leaving 18 bases between them. The V gene's germline CDR1 is MNHEY and CDR2 SMNVEV (reference sequence). This sample stems from a study of T cells in localized non-small cell lung cancer. Sequenced here: peripheral blood, sampled before any cancer treatment. The V call is TRBV27, the J call TRBJ2-7; TRBD2 might be the D (5 bases). This sequence was found in a woman aged 35 to 70 with stage I lung adenocarcinoma. The CDR3 nucleotides read TGTGCCAGCAGTTCGGCGGGCGGAGTAGGGAAGCAGTACTTC. Residues: CASSSAGGVGKQYF.